These 11 T cell receptor beta chains originate from one sample sequenced in a study of glioma-infiltrating T cells after dendritic cell vaccination (TCRdb year 2016). Libraries were constructed by the immunoSEQ multiplex PCR assay. The immuneACCESS repertoire file appears here via TCRdb, limited to in-frame rearrangements. These files lack a portion of the clones; in checked studies, under half of the deficit traces to unresolved V genes, and the cause of the others is not known. The sample table contains almost 65,000 clones; only one count was recorded for approximately 85% of them. The ten largest clones capture 9.2% of the sample. The material sequenced was blood, taken before dendritic cell vaccination. These receptor sequences come from a human donor with glioblastoma.

The J gene is TRBJ2-5, the V gene TRBV2; D is unclear. The J call could be wrong; TRBJ2-7 is a better fit for the DNA end. Germline V CDR1 and CDR2: SNHLY, FYNNEI. The CDR3 sequence is 12 residues long. The CDR3 sequence: CASQLTSYEQYF. The CDR3 DNA follows: TGTGCCAGCCAACTTACCTCCTACGAGCAGTACTTC.

The DNA of the CDR3 is TGTGCCACCAGCAGAGATCTCCCACAGGTTCAAGAGACCCAGTACTTC. It is translated as CATSRDLPQVQETQYF. The rearrangement links TRBV15 to TRBJ2-5, with D tentatively TRBD1 (5 bases). CDR3 length: 16 amino acids. Germline assignment: CDR1 LNHNV and CDR2 YYDKDF (reference sequence). The ends were cut back, 0 bases at V and 2 bases at J, with 13 bases in the middle.

This clone has a handful of counts. The chain couples TRBV6-5 to TRBJ2-7; D unclear. The CDR3 has 13 amino acids. The V gene's germline CDR1 is MNHEY and CDR2 SVGAGI. Deletions cut 5 bases from V and 5 bases from J, with 13 bases between. The CDR3 loop reads CASSTRLGDEQYF. DNA of the CDR3: TGTGCCAGCAGTACCCGACTCGGCGACGAGCAGTACTTC.

The chain links TRBV6-5 to TRBJ1-1, with 9 bases lining up with TRBD1. The CDR3 loop spans 15 amino acids. CDR1 and CDR2 from the germline V gene are MNHEY and SVGAGI. V was pared by 2 bases and J by 11 bases, with 12 bases of the junction left unmatched. This CDR3 reads CASSYTVPGQGLAFF. The CDR3, as DNA: TGTGCCAGCAGTTACACCGTCCCGGGACAGGGTTTGGCTTTCTTT.

Regarding this clone: The junction departs from germline at one end; a sequencing error may be responsible. The chain has TRBV6-5 and TRBJ2-1; D might be TRBD2 (5 bases). The CDR3 is 14 amino acids. Germline CDR1 is MNHEY and CDR2 is SVGAGI. CDR3 sequence reads: CVSKTGLSANEQFF. The DNA of the CDR3 is TGTGTCAGCAAGACGGGGTTGTCCGCCAATGAGCAGTTCTTC.

This clone was seen more than once but under ten times. The V call is TRBV2, the J call TRBJ1-5; 8 bases fit TRBD1. The CDR3 spans 14 residues. The J segment lost 8 bases and the V segment lost 6 bases, leaving 9 bases of the junction unmatched. The germline CDR1 and CDR2 sequences are SNHLY and FYNNEI. CDR3 DNA: TGTGCCAGCAGCGCGGACAGGGAGAGGAAGCCCCAGCATTTT. Its protein is CASSADRERKPQHF.

V and J are TRBV28 and TRBJ2-3; D is unresolved. V lost 3 bases to trimming and J lost 5 bases, with 3 bases between them. The CDR3 covers 11 residues. Per the germline V gene, CDR1 is MDHEN and CDR2 is SYDVKM. The CDR3 spells CASSFRDTQYF. The CDR3 region has the DNA TGTGCCAGCAGTTTTCGAGATACGCAGTATTTT.

This rearrangement joins TRBV12-5 to TRBJ1-6, with D uncertain. Germline CDR1 is LGHNT and CDR2 is FRNRAP. V dropped 7 bases and J dropped 6 bases, with 16 bases sitting between them. The CDR3 is made up of 15 amino acids. CDR3 bases: TGTGCTAGTGCCCCTGCGGGGATATTTAATTCACCCCTCCACTTT. This gives the protein CASAPAGIFNSPLHF.

This chain links TRBV27 with TRBJ1-2, with a tentative D call TRBD1 (5 bases). CDR1 MNHEY and CDR2 SMNVEV come from the germline V gene (reference sequence). The V and J ends lost 2 bases and 5 bases respectively, with 12 bases between them. This CDR3 has 14 residues. CDR3 nucleotide sequence: TGTGCCAGCAGTTTAGGCGGGGCCGCATATGGCTACACCTTC. The encoded protein is CASSLGGAAYGYTF.

The chain employs TRBV27 and TRBJ1-1; no reliable D call. The germline V gene encodes CDR1 MNHEY and CDR2 SMNVEV (reference sequence). The CDR3 covers 13 residues. The V and J ends lost 2 bases and 1 base respectively, with 5 bases between them. The CDR3 loop reads CASSLPGNTEAFF. CDR3 sequence (DNA): TGTGCCAGCAGTTTACCAGGGAACACTGAAGCTTTCTTT.

The V call is TRBV27, the J call TRBJ2-7; 10 bases match TRBD1. Germline V gene data show CDR1 as MNHEY and CDR2 as SMNVEV (reference sequence). CDR3 length: 16 amino acids. The trim removed 5 bases at V and 2 bases at J, leaving 9 bases unmatched. This chain's CDR3 is CASSPTGGLPAYEQYF. Written as DNA, the CDR3 is TGTGCCAGCAGTCCGACAGGGGGCTTACCCGCCTACGAGCAGTACTTC.